Given below is one T cell receptor (beta chain) in context. The source of the sample is a study of patients and donors after allogeneic stem cell transplantation. J gave up 11 bases and V 5 bases, and 6 bases lay outside the gene matches. The germline V gene encodes CDR1 MGHDK and CDR2 SYGVNS. The CDR3 is made up of 12 amino acids. TCRdb reanalysed the RT-PCR reads using MiXCR and keeps one entry per CDR3 protein. In the table there are about 72,000 distinct CDR3 sequences, about 25% of which are singletons. The clonotype was recovered from a human donor who was either an allogeneic HSCT recipient or a stem cell or donor lymphocyte infusion donor (not recorded which). It is not recorded whose cells these are; they may come from a transplant donor. J is TRBJ2-4 and V is TRBV25-1; TRBD1 matches at 7 bases. Source material: blood, either unsorted or a sorted T cell fraction (not recorded which). The CDR3 DNA is TGTGCCAGCAGTAGAACTGGGACAGTTCAGTACTTC. This codes for CASSRTGTVQYF.